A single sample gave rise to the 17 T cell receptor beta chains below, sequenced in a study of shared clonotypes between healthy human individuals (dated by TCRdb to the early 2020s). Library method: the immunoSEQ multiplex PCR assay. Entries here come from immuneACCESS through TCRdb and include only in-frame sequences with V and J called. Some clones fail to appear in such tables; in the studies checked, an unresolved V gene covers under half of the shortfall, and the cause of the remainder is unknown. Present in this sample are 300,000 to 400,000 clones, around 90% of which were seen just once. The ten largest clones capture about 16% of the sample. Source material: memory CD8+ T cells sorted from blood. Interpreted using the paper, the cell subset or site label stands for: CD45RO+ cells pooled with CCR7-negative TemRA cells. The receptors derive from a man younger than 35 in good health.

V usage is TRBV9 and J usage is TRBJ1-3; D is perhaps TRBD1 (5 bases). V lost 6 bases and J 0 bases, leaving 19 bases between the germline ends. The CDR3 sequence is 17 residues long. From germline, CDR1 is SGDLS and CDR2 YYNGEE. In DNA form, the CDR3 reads TGTGCCAGCACCCTCGGGGGACTGAGATACTCTGGAAACACCATATATTTT. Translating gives CASTLGGLRYSGNTIYF.

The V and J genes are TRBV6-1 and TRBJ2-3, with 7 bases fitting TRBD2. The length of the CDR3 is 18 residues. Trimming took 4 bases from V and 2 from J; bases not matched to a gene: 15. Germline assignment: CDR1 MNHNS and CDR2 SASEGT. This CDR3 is CASSADPWPGGSTDTQYF. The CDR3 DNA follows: TGTGCCAGCAGTGCAGACCCCTGGCCGGGAGGATCCACAGATACGCAGTATTTT.

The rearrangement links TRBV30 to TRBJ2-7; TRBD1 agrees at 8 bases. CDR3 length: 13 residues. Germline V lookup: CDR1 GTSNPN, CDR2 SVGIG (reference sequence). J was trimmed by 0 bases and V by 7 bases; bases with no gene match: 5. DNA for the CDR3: TGTGCCTCCCAGGGGGCTGGCTCCTACGAGCAGTACTTC. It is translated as CASQGAGSYEQYF.

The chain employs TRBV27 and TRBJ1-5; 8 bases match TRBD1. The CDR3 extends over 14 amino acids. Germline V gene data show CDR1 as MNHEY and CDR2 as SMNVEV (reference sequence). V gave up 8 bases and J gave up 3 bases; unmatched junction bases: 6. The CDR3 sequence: CASHRTGNNQPQHF. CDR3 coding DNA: TGTGCCAGCCATAGGACAGGGAACAATCAGCCCCAGCATTTT.

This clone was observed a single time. CDR3 loop: CASSLAASGGAYTDTQYF. In DNA, the CDR3 is TGTGCCAGCAGCTTGGCGGCTAGCGGGGGGGCTTACACAGATACGCAGTATTTT. V is TRBV5-6 and J is TRBJ2-3, with TRBD2 identical over 12 bases. V was pared by 0 bases and J by 2 bases, with 7 bases of the junction left unmatched. This CDR3 is 18 amino acids long. Germline CDR1 reads SGHDT; CDR2 reads YYEEEE.

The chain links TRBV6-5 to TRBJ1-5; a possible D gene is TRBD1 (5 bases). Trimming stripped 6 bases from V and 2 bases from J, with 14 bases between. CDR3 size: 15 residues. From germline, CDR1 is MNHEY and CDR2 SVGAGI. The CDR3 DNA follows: TGTGCCAGCAGCCCCCACGGGGGTGGCAATCAGCCCCAGCATTTT. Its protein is CASSPHGGGNQPQHF.

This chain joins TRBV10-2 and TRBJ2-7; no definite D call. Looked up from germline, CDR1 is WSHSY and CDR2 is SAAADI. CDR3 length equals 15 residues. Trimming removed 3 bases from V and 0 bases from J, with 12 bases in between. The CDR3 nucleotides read TGCGCCAGCAGTGAATTGGGGTTACCCTCCTACGAGCAGTACTTC. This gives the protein CASSELGLPSYEQYF.

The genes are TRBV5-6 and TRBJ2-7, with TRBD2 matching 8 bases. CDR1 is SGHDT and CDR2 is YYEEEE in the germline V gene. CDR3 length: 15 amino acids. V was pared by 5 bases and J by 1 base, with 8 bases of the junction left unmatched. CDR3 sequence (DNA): TGTGCCAGCAGGGGAGGAGGGACTAGTTCCTACGAGCAGTACTTC. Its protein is CASRGGGTSSYEQYF.

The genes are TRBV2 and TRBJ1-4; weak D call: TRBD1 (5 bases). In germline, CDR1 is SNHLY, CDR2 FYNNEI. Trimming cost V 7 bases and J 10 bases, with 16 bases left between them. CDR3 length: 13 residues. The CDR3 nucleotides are TGTGCCAGCAAACCTGGGGGTAGTGTAAAACTGTTTTTT. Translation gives CASKPGGSVKLFF. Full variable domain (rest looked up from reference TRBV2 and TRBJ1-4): EPEVTQTPSHQVTQMGQEVILRCVPISNHLYFYWYRQILGQKVEFLVSFYNNEISEKSEIFDDQFSVERPDGSNFTLKIRSTKLEDSAMYFCASKPGGSVKLFFGSGTQLSVL.

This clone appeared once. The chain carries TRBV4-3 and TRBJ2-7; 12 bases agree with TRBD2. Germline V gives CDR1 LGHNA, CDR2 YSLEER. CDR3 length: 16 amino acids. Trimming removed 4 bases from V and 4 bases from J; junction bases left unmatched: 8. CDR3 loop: CASSLRLAGAKYEQYF. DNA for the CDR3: TGCGCCAGCAGCCTAAGACTAGCGGGAGCGAAGTACGAGCAGTACTTC.

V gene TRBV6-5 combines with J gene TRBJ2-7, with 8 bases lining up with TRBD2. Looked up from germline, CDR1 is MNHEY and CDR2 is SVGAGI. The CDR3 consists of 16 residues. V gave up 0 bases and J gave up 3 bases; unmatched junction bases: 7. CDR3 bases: TGTGCCAGCAGTTACTCGAAAGGGACTAGAGTCTACGAGCAGTACTTC. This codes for CASSYSKGTRVYEQYF.

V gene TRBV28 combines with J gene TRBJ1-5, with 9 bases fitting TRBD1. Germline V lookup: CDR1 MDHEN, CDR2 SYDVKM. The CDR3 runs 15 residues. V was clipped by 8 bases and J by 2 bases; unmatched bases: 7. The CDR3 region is CASRDREPGNQPQHF. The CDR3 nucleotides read TGTGCCAGCCGGGACAGGGAGCCAGGCAATCAGCCCCAGCATTTT.

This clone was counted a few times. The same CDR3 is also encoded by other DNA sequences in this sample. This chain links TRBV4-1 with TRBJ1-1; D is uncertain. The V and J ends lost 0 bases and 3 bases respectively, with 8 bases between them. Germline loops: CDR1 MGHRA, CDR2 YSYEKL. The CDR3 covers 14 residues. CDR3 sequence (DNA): TGCGCCAGCAGCCAAGATCTACTTTACACTGAAGCTTTCTTT. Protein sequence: CASSQDLLYTEAFF.

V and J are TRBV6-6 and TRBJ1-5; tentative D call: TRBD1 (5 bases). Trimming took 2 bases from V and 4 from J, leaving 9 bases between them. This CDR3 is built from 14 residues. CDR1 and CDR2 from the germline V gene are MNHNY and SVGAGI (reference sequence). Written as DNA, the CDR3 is TGTGCCAGCAGTTACCTTAGACAGAATCAGCCCCAGCATTTT. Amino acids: CASSYLRQNQPQHF.

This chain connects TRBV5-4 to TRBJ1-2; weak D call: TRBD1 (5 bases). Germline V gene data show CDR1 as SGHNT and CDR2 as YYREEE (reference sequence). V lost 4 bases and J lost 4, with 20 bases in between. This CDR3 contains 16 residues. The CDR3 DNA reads TGTGCCAGCAGCGTGGGGCGCGGCGAGGCCCCCTATGGCTACACCTTC. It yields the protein CASSVGRGEAPYGYTF. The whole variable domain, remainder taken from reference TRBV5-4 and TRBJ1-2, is ETGVTQSPTHLIKTRGQQVTLRCSSQSGHNTVSWYQQALGQGPQFIFQYYREEENGRGNFPPRFSGLQFPNYSSELNVNALELDDSALYLCASSVGRGEAPYGYTFGSGTRLTVV.

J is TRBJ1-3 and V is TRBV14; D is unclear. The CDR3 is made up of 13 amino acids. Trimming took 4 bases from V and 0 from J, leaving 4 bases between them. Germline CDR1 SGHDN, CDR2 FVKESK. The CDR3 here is CASSPYSGNTIYF. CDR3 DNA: TGTGCCAGCAGCCCCTACTCTGGAAACACCATATATTTT.

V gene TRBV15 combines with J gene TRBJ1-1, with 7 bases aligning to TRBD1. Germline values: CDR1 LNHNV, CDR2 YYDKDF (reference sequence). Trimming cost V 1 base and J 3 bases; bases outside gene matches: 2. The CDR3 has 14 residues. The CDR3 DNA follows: TGTGCCACCAGCAGAGCACAGGGGTACACTGAAGCTTTCTTT. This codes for CATSRAQGYTEAFF.